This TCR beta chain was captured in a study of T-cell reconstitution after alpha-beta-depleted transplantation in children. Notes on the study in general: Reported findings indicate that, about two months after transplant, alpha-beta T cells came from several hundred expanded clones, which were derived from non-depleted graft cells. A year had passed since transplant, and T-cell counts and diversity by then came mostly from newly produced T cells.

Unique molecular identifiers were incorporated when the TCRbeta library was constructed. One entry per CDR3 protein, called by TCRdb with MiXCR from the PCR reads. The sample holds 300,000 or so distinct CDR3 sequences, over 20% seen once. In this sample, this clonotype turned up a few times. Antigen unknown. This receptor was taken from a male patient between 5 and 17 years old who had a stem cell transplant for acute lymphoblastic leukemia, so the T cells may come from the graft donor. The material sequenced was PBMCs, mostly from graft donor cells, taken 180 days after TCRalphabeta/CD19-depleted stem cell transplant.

Here the CDR3 reads CASSLYPAGAYEQYF. The CDR3 coding sequence is TGTGCCAGCAGCTTATATCCAGCGGGAGCCTACGAGCAGTACTTC. The V and J genes are TRBV7-8 and TRBJ2-7, with TRBD2 matching 8 bases. The CDR3 loop spans 15 amino acids. CDR1 SGHVS and CDR2 FQNEAQ come from the germline V gene. The V segment lost 2 bases and the J segment 2 bases; nucleotides outside the gene matches: 5.